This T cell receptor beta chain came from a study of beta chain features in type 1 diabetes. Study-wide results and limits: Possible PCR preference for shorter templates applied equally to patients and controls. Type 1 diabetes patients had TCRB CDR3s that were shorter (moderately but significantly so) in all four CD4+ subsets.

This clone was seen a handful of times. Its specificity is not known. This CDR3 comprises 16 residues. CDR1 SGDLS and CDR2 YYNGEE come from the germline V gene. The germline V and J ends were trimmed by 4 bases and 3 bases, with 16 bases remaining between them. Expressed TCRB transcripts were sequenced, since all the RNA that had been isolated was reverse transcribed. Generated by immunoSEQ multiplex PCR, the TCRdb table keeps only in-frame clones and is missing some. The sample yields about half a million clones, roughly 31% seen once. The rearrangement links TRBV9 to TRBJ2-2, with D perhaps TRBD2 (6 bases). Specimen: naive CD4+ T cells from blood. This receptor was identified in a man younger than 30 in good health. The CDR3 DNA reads TGTGCCAGCAGCACATTCTACTTAGCGGACACCGGGGAGCTGTTTTTT. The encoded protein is CASSTFYLADTGELFF.